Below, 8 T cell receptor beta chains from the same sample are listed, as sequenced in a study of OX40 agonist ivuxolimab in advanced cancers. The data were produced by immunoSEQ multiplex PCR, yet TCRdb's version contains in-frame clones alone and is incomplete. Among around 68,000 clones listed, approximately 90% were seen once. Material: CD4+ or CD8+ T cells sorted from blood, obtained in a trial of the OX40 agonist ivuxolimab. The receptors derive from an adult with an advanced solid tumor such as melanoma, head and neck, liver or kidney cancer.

CDR3 in amino acids: CASSLGTAENTIYF. As DNA, the CDR3 is TGCGCCAGCAGCTTGGGGACAGCTGAAAACACCATATATTTT. V and J are TRBV5-1 and TRBJ1-3; D perhaps matches TRBD1 (6 bases). The CDR3 totals 14 residues. Per the germline V gene, CDR1 is SGHRS and CDR2 is YFSETQ. V was shortened by 0 bases and J by 6 bases, with 10 bases between the two germline ends.

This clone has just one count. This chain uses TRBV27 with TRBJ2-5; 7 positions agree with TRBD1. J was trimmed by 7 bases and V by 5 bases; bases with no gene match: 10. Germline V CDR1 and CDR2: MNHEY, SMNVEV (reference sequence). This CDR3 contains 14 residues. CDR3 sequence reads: CASSVTGVASTQYF. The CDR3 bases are TGTGCCAGCAGTGTCACAGGGGTGGCGTCGACCCAGTACTTC.

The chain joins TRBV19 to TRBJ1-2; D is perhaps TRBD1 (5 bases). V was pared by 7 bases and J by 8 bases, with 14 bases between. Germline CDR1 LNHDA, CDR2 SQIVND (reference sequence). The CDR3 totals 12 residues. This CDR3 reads CASITQGWGYTF. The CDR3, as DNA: TGTGCCAGTATAACTCAGGGATGGGGCTACACCTTC.

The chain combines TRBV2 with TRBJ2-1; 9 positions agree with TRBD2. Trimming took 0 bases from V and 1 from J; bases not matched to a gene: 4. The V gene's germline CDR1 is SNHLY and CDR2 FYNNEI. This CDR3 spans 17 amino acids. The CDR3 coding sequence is TGTGCCAGCAGTGAAGCGCTTAGCGGGGGATCCTACAATGAGCAGTTCTTC. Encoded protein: CASSEALSGGSYNEQFF.

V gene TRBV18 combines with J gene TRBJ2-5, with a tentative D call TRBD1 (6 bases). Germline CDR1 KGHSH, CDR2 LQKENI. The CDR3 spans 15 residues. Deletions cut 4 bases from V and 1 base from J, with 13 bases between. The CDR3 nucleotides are TGTGCCAGCTCACGAAACCAGGGGCCCCAAGAGACCCAGTACTTC. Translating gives CASSRNQGPQETQYF.

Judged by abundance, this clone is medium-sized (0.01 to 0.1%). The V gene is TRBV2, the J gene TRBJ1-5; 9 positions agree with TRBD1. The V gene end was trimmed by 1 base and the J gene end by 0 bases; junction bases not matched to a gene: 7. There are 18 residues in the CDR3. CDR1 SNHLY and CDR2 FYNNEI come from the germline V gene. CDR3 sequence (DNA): TGTGCCAGCAGTGAAGGGGACAGGGTGGGGATTAGCAATCAGCCCCAGCATTTT. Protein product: CASSEGDRVGISNQPQHF.

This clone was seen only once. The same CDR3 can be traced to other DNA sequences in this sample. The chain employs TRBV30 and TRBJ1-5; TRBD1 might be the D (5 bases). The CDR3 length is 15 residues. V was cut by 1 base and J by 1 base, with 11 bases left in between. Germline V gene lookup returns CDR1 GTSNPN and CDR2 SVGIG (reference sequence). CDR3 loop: CAWSGGAGSNQPQHF. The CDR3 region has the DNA TGTGCCTGGAGTGGAGGGGCGGGGAGCAATCAGCCCCAGCATTTT.

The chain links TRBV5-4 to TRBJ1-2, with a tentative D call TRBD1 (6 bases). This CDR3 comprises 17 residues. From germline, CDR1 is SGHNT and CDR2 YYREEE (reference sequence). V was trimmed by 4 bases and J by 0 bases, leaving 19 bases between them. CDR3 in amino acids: CASSPDPSGQTNYGYTF. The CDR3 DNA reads TGTGCCAGCAGCCCGGACCCGAGTGGACAGACTAACTATGGCTACACCTTC.